This TCR beta chain was identified during a study of regulatory T cells in long-lasting Graves disease (dated by TCRdb to the early 2020s). With respect to the entire study: Newly diagnosed Graves' disease patients had taken antithyroid drugs for less than 3 months. Patients with persistent Graves' disease were compared with patients with newly diagnosed Graves' disease using TCR sequencing and RNA sequencing of peripheral blood. The study was conducted in China and was registered as a clinical trial. TCR sequencing covered some 13 persistent and some 20 newly diagnosed Graves' disease patients, 33 samples in total. Beyond this particular receptor, the publication reports: TRBV28, TRBJ1-2 and TRBJ2-5 were preferentially used in persistent disease, while TRBV20-1 and TRBJ2-1 were favored in newly diagnosed disease. Only the TCR beta chain was sequenced and analyzed. Compared with newly diagnosed patients, patients with persistent Graves' disease had lower TCR Shannon entropy and fewer highly expanded clones, which suggests clonal expansion. The small sample size was acknowledged by the authors as a limitation that may reduce accuracy. Peripheral blood alone was examined, since thyroid tissue, which constituted the primary lesion, could not be accessed. Patients with persistent disease shared more public clonotypes (roughly 2,900) than newly diagnosed patients did (approximately 990).

This clonotype was seen ten or more times. Its antigen has not been determined. Base qualities are not recorded, but no much larger clone differs from it by a single base. The label giving this sample's time point can be read as: newly diagnosed GD, antithyroid drugs for less than 3 months. For both TCR sequencing and RNA sequencing, RNA was extracted from PBMCs in TRIzol. The diagnosis of Graves' disease followed American Thyroid Association guidelines. The patients came from an endocrinology department in Xi'an, China. From each patient, 8 to 10 milliliters of peripheral blood was collected into an EDTA anticoagulant tube. Ficoll Paque Plus density gradient separation was used to isolate PBMCs, and no additional T cell sorting was done. An Agilent 2100 Bioanalyzer and agarose gel were used to assess RNA quality, and a NanoDrop 2000 was used to measure RNA concentration. The CDR3 spans 17 residues, from the cysteine through the phenylalanine. Left in the record is the CDR3 DNA by itself, 51 bases read in frame from the first base. CDR1 MNHEY and CDR2 SMNVEV were looked up in the germline V gene (reference sequence). Trimming costs V 3 bases and J 4 bases, and their ends lie 21 bases apart.

The receptor library was made with multiplex PCR. Instrument used: Illumina HiSeq 4000. CDR3 regions were amplified by Arm-PCR with iRepertoire HTBI primers to construct TCR beta libraries. Before sequencing, the PCR products went through gel purification. As for the original processing: Across samples, 62 TRBV and 14 TRBJ segments were identified and used for gene usage analysis of CDR3 amino acid clonotypes. COPE and FqMerger were used to merge the filtered high-quality paired reads into contigs. BLAST was used to align contigs to IMGT TRBV, TRBD and TRBJ reference genes, with CDR3 defined following IMGT. Any clonotype with a frequency above 0.1% was classified as a highly expanded clone. Repertoire diversity was measured by Shannon entropy, and V-J evenness by the Gini coefficient. A clonotype was considered public if more than one individual shared it. The public reads were quality trimmed at Q25 with fastp and then assembled into clones with MiXCR by TCRdb, keeping productive beta chains. A single entry per CDR3 protein holds the most common genes and DNA from its merged rows. Clone size and V and J calls follow TCRdb, not the original study. The sample records 350,000 to 500,000 distinct CDR3 sequences, 12% to 15% of which are singletons. 17% of the sample is held by the ten biggest clonotypes.

A further study also used this sample, focusing on T cells in Graves' hyperthyroidism and ophthalmopathy. That second report states: A patient counted as having stable Graves' hyperthyroidism if no progression to ophthalmopathy occurred over 18 months of follow-up. Hyperthyroidism patients were aged 18 to 65 years and newly diagnosed, with disease duration of less than 2 months. Patients with uncontrolled infections, other autoimmune diseases, pregnancy or lactation were excluded. Diagnoses were based on clinical symptoms, serum thyroxine and TRAb, thyroid ultrasound and orbital computed tomography. For the first round of RT-PCR on the TCR CDR3, the HTBI primer set was used together with the Qiagen OneStep RT-PCR kit. Most expanded thyroid clonotypes (frequency above 0.001) were also detected in blood, suggesting blood repertoires may reflect thyroid immune responses. In cross-validation, a model built on a 13 V-J signature told ophthalmopathy apart from stable hyperthyroidism with approximately 91% sensitivity and roughly 81% specificity, and in testing the same model reached 80%/75%. During validation, the model predicted progression to ophthalmopathy a median of about 5.9 months ahead of onset, with around 71% sensitivity and almost 75% specificity. To identify distinguishing TCR V-J signatures, a discovery cohort of 90 to 100 patients was used, comprising roughly 45 with Graves' ophthalmopathy and under 60 with stable Graves' hyperthyroidism. Prospective prediction of ophthalmopathy was tested in an independent validation cohort consisting of fewer than 20 hyperthyroidism patients and some 16 patients who later progressed to ophthalmopathy. The 100 discovery patients were randomly split 7:3 into training and test sets. In addition, the study compared T-cell repertoires in thyroid tissue and in blood from about 6 Graves' hyperthyroidism patients. Once sampling was done, hyperthyroidism patients were given methimazole at a starting dose of 30 mg daily, whereas ophthalmopathy patients were given high-dose intravenous methylprednisolone. A second multiplex PCR round built the libraries, followed by size selection and purification. Paired-end sequencing of the libraries was performed with 100 bp reads on an Illumina HiSeq2000. Raw data were processed with SOAPnuke, discarding reads with adapters, uncalled bases, mean Phred below 15, or no exact constant-primer or identifier match. COPE v1.2.5 was used to merge high-quality paired reads, and clonotypes were defined as unique nucleotide sequences. MiTCR v1.1 was used to align the clonotypes against IMGT TRBV, TRBD and TRBJ reference segments. Analysis was restricted to V-J combinations with a frequency above 0.0001, which covered 99% to 99.2% of repertoires. The TCS score was defined as F50 (clonal expansion) divided by E x V (chaos), with BLOSUM62-based TCRdist calculated between CDR3 peptides within each V-J. Welch's t-statistics and random forest reduced roughly 500 V-J features to roughly 13, which were used in a naive Bayes classifier (R e1071). Sample size was not statistically predetermined, and investigators were not blinded to group allocation. According to the paper, TCR Vbeta CDR3 sequencing was carried out on some 140 peripheral blood samples, which came from fewer than 50 ophthalmopathy, roughly 75 hyperthyroidism and roughly 17 progressor patients.

This sequence was found in a woman aged 45-65 years with Graves disease. Donor details come from another sample of the same person, matched by shared clones. The source material was peripheral blood mononuclear cells (PBMCs), sampled at new diagnosis, from a patient treated with antithyroid drugs. The V and J genes are TRBV27 and TRBJ1-2; 6 matching bases give a weak D call of TRBD1. The DNA sequence is TGTGCCAGCAGTTTTCGCCGAGGCGGGCAGGGGATCTATGGCTACACCTTC. Its protein product is CASSFRRGGQGIYGYTF.